This T cell receptor (beta chain) is from a study of blood T cell repertoires in COVID-19. Study-wide context: Spain, Italy and the United States supplied samples that represented acute and convalescent COVID-19. PBMCs, B-cell-depleted T cells, or T cells were the source of the cDNA or gDNA that made up the material.

TCRdb's table, derived via immunoSEQ multiplex PCR, lists solely in-frame clones and lacks some. The sample includes 250,000 or so clones, 90% of them seen just once. Germline values: CDR1 LNHDA, CDR2 SQIVND (reference sequence). V dropped 4 bases and J dropped 0 bases, with 10 bases sitting between them. The CDR3 totals 15 residues. Patients in Seattle were enrolled during active infection, then followed longitudinally. The sequenced material came from peripheral blood. The sequence was obtained from an older woman with COVID-19, enrolled during active disease. The chain employs TRBV19 and TRBJ1-3; D gene uncertain. DNA of the CDR3: TGTGCCAGTAGTACCAGATTAAGCTCTGGAAACACCATATATTTT. Its translation is CASSTRLSSGNTIYF.